This T cell receptor beta chain was sequenced during a study of shared clonotypes between healthy human individuals. As for the study in general: Each donor contributed plates that comprised three CD4 naive, three CD4 memory, two CD8 naive and one CD8 memory.

V was trimmed by 1 base and J by 6 bases, leaving 4 bases between them. CDR1 and CDR2 (germline): SGHTA, FQGTGA. The CDR3 has 12 amino acids. Original processing methods: Junction-only immunoSEQ data arrived without quality scores, meaning filtering differed. Method: immunoSEQ multiplex PCR; TCRdb's copy keeps in-frame clones and lacks some. V and J calls and clone size follow that table, whereas D and trimming were derived from the DNA. The sample yields 2 million to 3 million clones, approximately 94% seen once. Study-wide results and caveats: Generally, naive subsets came out with larger estimated richness than memory subsets. It was observed that 4% to 6% of naive CD4 clonotypes were shared across several donors.

Notes on this clone: What it binds is unknown. The same CDR3 also results from other DNA sequences found in this sample.

The TCR sequence derives from a man aged 18 to 29 in good health. Some clones in this sample may be carry-over from other donors' samples. Specimen: naive CD4+ T cells from PBMCs. Subset meaning: CD45RA+ positively selected. The chain uses TRBV7-3 and TRBJ2-1; D not resolved. The CDR3 protein is CASSLNGNEQFF. CDR3 DNA: TGTGCCAGCAGCTTAAACGGCAATGAGCAGTTCTTC.